The clone carrying this TCR beta chain was seen a few times. Germline trimming cut 3 bases from V and 6 bases from J; bases unmatched to any gene: 13. In germline, CDR1 is SGHRS, CDR2 YFSETQ. This CDR3 spans 17 amino acids. TCRdb passed the RT-PCR reads through MiXCR, listing each CDR3 protein once. The sample lists approximately 720,000 distinct CDR3 sequences; approximately 15% were seen once. The TCR sequence derives from a female donor in good health, serving as a healthy control. Sequencing was done on a sample of memory CD4+ T cells from blood. This rearrangement joins TRBV5-1 to TRBJ1-1, with 11 bases fitting TRBD1. The CDR3 protein is CASSSRDRGVLSPEAFF. CDR3 in DNA: TGCGCCAGCAGCTCCCGGGACAGGGGGGTTCTGAGCCCTGAAGCTTTCTTT.